What follows describes a single T cell receptor (beta chain). The CDR3 is made up of 14 amino acids. Germline assignment: CDR1 GTSNPN and CDR2 SVGIG (reference sequence). V shed 0 bases and J 3 bases; nucleotides not matched to a gene: 1. The data originate from a study of cytomegalovirus exposure and HLA in healthy donors. PCR employed 60 Vbeta and 13 Jbeta primers. Sequencing was performed with immunoSEQ multiplex PCR; in TCRdb, only in-frame clones are kept and a portion is missing. Altogether some 97,000 clones are present, about 77% being singletons, with the ten largest covering 3% to 4.5%. Sequencing used PBMCs. The chain employs TRBV30 and TRBJ2-5; 10 bases are shared with TRBD1. This TCR came from a woman aged 45-59 years in good health and CMV-seropositive. The chain's CDR3 is CAWSVGTGEETQYF. In DNA form, the CDR3 reads TGTGCCTGGAGTGTAGGGACAGGGGAAGAGACCCAGTACTTC.